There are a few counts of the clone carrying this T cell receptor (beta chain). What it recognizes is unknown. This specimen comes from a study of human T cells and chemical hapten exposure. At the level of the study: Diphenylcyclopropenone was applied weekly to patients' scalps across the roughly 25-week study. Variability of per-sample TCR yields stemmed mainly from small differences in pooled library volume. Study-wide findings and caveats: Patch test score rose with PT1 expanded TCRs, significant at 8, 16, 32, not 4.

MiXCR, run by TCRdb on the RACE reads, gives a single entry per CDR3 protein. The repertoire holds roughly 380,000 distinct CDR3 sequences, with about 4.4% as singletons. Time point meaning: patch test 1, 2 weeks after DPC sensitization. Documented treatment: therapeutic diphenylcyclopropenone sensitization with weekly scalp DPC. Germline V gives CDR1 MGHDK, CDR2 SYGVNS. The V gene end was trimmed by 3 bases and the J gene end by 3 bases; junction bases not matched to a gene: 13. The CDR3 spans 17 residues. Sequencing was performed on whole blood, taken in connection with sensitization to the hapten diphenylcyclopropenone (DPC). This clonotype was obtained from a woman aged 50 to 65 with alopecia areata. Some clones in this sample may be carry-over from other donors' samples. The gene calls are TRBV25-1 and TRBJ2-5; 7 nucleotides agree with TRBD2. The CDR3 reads CASSDPRIAGFEETQYF. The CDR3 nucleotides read TGTGCCAGCAGTGATCCCCGGATAGCGGGCTTTGAAGAGACCCAGTACTTC.